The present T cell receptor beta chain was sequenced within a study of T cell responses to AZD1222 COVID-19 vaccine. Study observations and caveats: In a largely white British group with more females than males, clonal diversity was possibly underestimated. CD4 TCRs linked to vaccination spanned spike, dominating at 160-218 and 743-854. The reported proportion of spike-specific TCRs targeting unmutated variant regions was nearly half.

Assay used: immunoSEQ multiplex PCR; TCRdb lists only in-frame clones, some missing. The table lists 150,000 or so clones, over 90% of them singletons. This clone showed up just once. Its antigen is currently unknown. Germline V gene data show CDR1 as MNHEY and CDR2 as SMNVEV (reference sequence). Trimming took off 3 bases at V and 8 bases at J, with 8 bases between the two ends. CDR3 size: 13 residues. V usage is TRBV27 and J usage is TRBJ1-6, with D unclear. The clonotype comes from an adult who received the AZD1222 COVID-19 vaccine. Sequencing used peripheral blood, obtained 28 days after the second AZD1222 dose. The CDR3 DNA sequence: TGTGCCAGCAGTTTTGGGAGGGATTCACCCCTCCACTTT. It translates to CASSFGRDSPLHF.